In its sample, the clone carrying this T cell receptor (beta chain) was seen once. Its antigen remains unidentified. Germline-derived CDR1 and CDR2 are KGHSH and LQKENI. Trimming took 2 bases from V and 1 from J; bases not matched to a gene: 1. The CDR3 is 15 amino acids. The authors extracted RNA and reverse transcribed it into cDNA as the sequencing template. The assay was immunoSEQ multiplex PCR, and TCRdb's table has in-frame clones only and misses some. The data hold about 210,000 clones, with approximately 67% observed a single time. The data belong to a study of CD8+ T cells in alopecia areata. General study results and limits: In blood and scalp, many expanded lesional clones persisted during tofacitinib. Unlike in mice, where it was clearer, TCR sharing across patients was less clear, possibly HLA-related. The study found higher clonality in lesional than normal scalp, especially in alopecia totalis/universalis.

Regarding treatment: oral pan-JAK inhibitor, 5-10 mg twice daily. Collected material from alopecia areata patients comprised lesional scalp punch biopsies and peripheral blood. Sequenced material: CD4+ T cells sorted from blood, taken around week 42, from a patient treated with tofacitinib. The gene calls are TRBV18 and TRBJ2-5; 10 positions match TRBD1. The sequence was obtained from a human donor with alopecia areata. DNA for the CDR3: TGTGCCAGCTCACCAAGGACAGGGGGCCAAGAGACCCAGTACTTC. This translates into CASSPRTGGQETQYF.